The 2 T cell receptor beta chains in this list originate from one sample, sequenced in a study of T cells after yellow fever vaccination (dated by TCRdb to the late 2010s). This specimen's treatment or condition label, interpreted: live attenuated yellow fever vaccine strain. Library method: 5' RACE. Sequencing relied on an Illumina HiSeq 2500. TCRdb handled the public reads itself, with Q25 trimming in fastp and clone calling in MiXCR, and kept productive beta chains. Every distinct CDR3 protein forms one entry, paired with its most common genes and DNA. In this sample the table shows 620,000 or so distinct CDR3 sequences, around 17% of which occur a single time. The ten biggest clones cover roughly 17% of the sample. The material was PBMCs, obtained 5 to 6 days after the first yellow fever vaccination. The receptor source for this set is a man aged 18 to 30 who received the YFV17D yellow fever vaccine.

The chain combines TRBV10-3 with TRBJ1-2; weak D call: TRBD1 (5 bases). Germline V gene lookup returns CDR1 ENHRY and CDR2 SYGVKD. The V end lost 7 bases, the J end lost 8 bases, and 17 bases lay between the germline ends. The CDR3 is 13 amino acids. The CDR3 is CAITLNQGGGYTF. The CDR3 DNA reads as TGTGCCATCACTCTTAACCAGGGCGGGGGCTACACCTTC.

There are a few counts of this clonotype. The V gene is TRBV7-9, the J gene TRBJ1-5; the D gene is possibly TRBD1 (5 bases). The CDR3 has 14 amino acids. Trimming left V 8 bases short and J 1 base short, with 12 bases between. CDR1 SEHNR and CDR2 FQNEAQ come from the germline V gene (reference sequence). CDR3 coding DNA: TGTGCCAGCGGGGGTACGGACAGCAATCAGCCCCAGCATTTT. Protein: CASGGTDSNQPQHF.